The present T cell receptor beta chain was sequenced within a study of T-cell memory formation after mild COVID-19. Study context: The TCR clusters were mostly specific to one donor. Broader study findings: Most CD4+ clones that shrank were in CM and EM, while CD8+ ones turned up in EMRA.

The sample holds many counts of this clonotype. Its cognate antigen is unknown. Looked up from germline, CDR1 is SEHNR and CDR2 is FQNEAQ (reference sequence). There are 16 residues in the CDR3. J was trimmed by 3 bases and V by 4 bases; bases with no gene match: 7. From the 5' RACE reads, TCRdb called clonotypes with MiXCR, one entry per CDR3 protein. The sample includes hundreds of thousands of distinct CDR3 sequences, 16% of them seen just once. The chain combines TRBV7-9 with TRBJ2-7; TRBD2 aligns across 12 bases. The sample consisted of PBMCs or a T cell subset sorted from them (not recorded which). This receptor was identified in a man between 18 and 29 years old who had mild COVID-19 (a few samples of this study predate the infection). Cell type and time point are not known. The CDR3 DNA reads TGTGCCAGCAGCTCTTGGACTAGCGGGGTGAGCTACGAGCAGTACTTC. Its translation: CASSSWTSGVSYEQYF.